Presented here are 15 T cell receptor beta chains from one specimen sequenced in a study of blood T cells in healthy people across ages. Then a second PCR, running roughly 7 to 11 cycles, was carried out with a sample-barcoded 5' primer and a J-beta primer mix. TCRdb called the 5' RACE reads again in MiXCR, with one record for every CDR3 protein. The sample consists of about 1.5 million distinct CDR3 sequences, 35% to 45% of them appearing once. The sequencing sample was made of blood. The source of these receptors is a woman between 18 and 29 years old in good health.

The rearrangement links TRBV20-1 to TRBJ1-5; the D is unclear. Germline-derived CDR1 and CDR2 are DFQATT and SNEGSKA (reference sequence). The ends were cut back, 3 bases at V and 3 bases at J, with 12 bases in the middle. CDR3 length: 14 residues. CDR3 protein: CSASGHTVNQPQHF. DNA for the CDR3: TGCAGTGCTAGTGGGCACACCGTCAATCAGCCCCAGCATTTT.

CDR3 sequence reads: CSPRTEGETQYF. The CDR3 DNA reads as TGCAGCCCCCGTACGGAGGGGGAGACCCAGTACTTC. The chain employs TRBV29-1 and TRBJ2-7; a weak D match, TRBD2 (6 bases). TRBJ2-5 explains the end of the DNA better; the J call may be wrong. CDR1 and CDR2 (germline): SQVTM, ANQGSEA. The CDR3 runs to 12 residues.

This clonotype was counted only a few times. Here the CDR3 reads CSAREQGKTATDTQYF. CDR3 in DNA: TGCAGTGCTAGGGAACAGGGGAAGACGGCCACAGATACGCAGTATTTT. The V call is TRBV20-1, the J call TRBJ2-3; 7 bases match TRBD1. The CDR3 is 16 amino acids. Germline CDR1 reads DFQATT; CDR2 reads SNEGSKA (reference sequence). Trimming at V came to 3 bases and at J to 2 bases, leaving 11 bases not matched to a gene.

V gene TRBV30 combines with J gene TRBJ1-6, with D unresolved. V gave up 6 bases and J gave up 3 bases, with 6 bases separating them. This CDR3 has 12 amino acids. Germline-derived CDR1 and CDR2 are GTSNPN and SVGIG (reference sequence). Written as DNA, the CDR3 is TGTGCCTGTGCTATCTATAATTCACCCCTCCACTTT. Amino acid sequence: CACAIYNSPLHF.

This clonotype was detected a few times. J is TRBJ2-7 and V is TRBV12-3 or TRBV12-4, with 9 nucleotides matching TRBD1. CDR3 length equals 15 residues. With V trimmed by 5 bases and J by 4 bases, 9 bases remained unmatched. In DNA form, the CDR3 reads TGTGCCAGCAGTCCTACCCGGACAGGGGCTTACGAGCAGTACTTC. The encoded protein is CASSPTRTGAYEQYF.

The chain couples TRBV12-3 or TRBV12-4 to TRBJ2-5; 7 nucleotides agree with TRBD1. V trimming: 5 bases; J trimming: 4 bases; junction bases outside the gene matches: 7. The CDR3 runs 14 residues. CDR3 sequence: CASSLQGKVETQYF. The CDR3, as DNA: TGTGCCAGCAGTCTACAGGGGAAGGTAGAGACCCAGTACTTC.

The sample holds a few counts of this clonotype. The chain uses TRBV9 and TRBJ2-7; D possibly uses TRBD1 or TRBD2 (5 bases each). Trimming left V 4 bases short and J 7 bases short, with 18 bases between. The CDR3 contains 14 residues. Germline CDR1 is SGDLS and CDR2 is YYNGEE. The CDR3 reads CASSSQVAEGEQYF. For the CDR3, the DNA is TGTGCCAGCAGCTCGCAGGTTGCCGAGGGGGAGCAGTACTTC.

The V gene is TRBV6-2 or TRBV6-3, the J gene TRBJ1-1; no firm D call. The CDR3 runs 13 residues. Trimming removed 5 bases from V and 3 bases from J, with 10 bases in between. The germline gives CDR1 MNHEY, CDR2 SVGEGT. CDR3 in amino acids: CASSRTVHTEAFF. The CDR3 coding sequence is TGTGCCAGCAGTAGAACAGTTCACACTGAAGCTTTCTTT.

In nucleotides, the CDR3 is TGTGCCAGCACTTCGTTTGCTAGCGACACAGATACGCAGTATTTT. This encodes CASTSFASDTDTQYF. V usage is TRBV12-3 or TRBV12-4 and J usage is TRBJ2-3; D is possibly TRBD2 (6 bases). V was pared by 7 bases and J by 2 bases, with 16 bases between. The CDR3 has 15 amino acids.

This clonotype has just one count. This chain connects TRBV5-1 to TRBJ2-3; 8 positions match TRBD1. This CDR3 comprises 16 residues. Germline trimming cut 3 bases from V and 1 base from J; bases unmatched to any gene: 7. Looked up from germline, CDR1 is SGHRS and CDR2 is YFSETQ. The DNA of the CDR3 is TGCGCCAGCAGCTCAGATGGACAGGGAGGCACAGATACGCAGTATTTT. This codes for CASSSDGQGGTDTQYF.

This clonotype has just a few counts. The CDR3 protein is CASSGGTANQPQHF. Written as DNA, the CDR3 is TGTGCCAGCAGTGGAGGGACAGCTAATCAGCCCCAGCATTTT. The chain uses TRBV25-1 and TRBJ1-5, with 7 bases lining up with TRBD1. V was pared by 4 bases and J by 4 bases, with 4 bases of the junction left unmatched. The CDR3 runs to 14 residues. The germline gives CDR1 MGHDK, CDR2 SYGVNS.

This clonotype was detected many times. The V and J genes are TRBV29-1 and TRBJ2-1; TRBD2 aligns across 10 bases. The trim removed 4 bases at V and 2 bases at J, leaving 8 bases unmatched. The CDR3 consists of 16 residues. Germline CDR1 SQVTM, CDR2 ANQGSEA. The CDR3 DNA is TGCAGCGTTGCCGCTCCGGGACTAGCGACCTACAATGAGCAGTTCTTC. This gives the protein CSVAAPGLATYNEQFF.

This chain connects TRBV4-3 to TRBJ2-3; D call uncertain. CDR1 is LGHNA and CDR2 is YSLEER in the germline V gene. Trimming pared 4 bases from V and 2 bases from J, leaving 10 bases between. The CDR3 consists of 14 residues. DNA of the CDR3: TGCGCCAGCAGCCGCGCTATAAACACAGATACGCAGTATTTT. It translates to CASSRAINTDTQYF.

This clonotype was detected once. The chain couples TRBV3-1 to TRBJ2-5; D not resolved. This CDR3 is 16 amino acids long. V was clipped by 5 bases and J by 4 bases, with 20 bases between them. CDR1 LGHDT and CDR2 YNNKEL come from the germline V gene (reference sequence). The CDR3 DNA follows: TGTGCCAGCAGCGTCGGTTGGGGTCTGGTAGGAGAGACCCAGTACTTC. This codes for CASSVGWGLVGETQYF.

The table lists this clonotype with a few counts. The chain carries TRBV4-1 and TRBJ2-3, with a tentative D call TRBD2 (5 bases). Germline V gives CDR1 MGHRA, CDR2 YSYEKL. The ends were cut back, 1 base at V and 2 bases at J, with 10 bases in the middle. The CDR3 has 15 residues. The chain's CDR3 is CASSQGEGVTDTQYF. Here the CDR3 DNA reads TGCGCCAGCAGCCAAGGCGAGGGAGTCACAGATACGCAGTATTTT.